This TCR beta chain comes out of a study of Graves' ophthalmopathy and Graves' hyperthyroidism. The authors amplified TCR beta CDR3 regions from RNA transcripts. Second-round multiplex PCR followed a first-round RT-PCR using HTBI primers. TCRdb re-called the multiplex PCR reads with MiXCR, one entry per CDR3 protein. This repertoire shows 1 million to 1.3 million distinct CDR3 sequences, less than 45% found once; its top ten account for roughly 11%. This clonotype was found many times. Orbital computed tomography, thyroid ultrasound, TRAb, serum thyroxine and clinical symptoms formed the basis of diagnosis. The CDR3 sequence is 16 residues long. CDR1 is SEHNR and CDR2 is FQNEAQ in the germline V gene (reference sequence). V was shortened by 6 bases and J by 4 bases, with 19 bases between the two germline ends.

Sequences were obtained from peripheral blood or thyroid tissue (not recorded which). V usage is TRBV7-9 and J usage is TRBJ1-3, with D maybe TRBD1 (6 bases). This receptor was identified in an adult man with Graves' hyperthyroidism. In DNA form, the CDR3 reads TGTGCCAGCAGACCGGACAGCGTCCTTAAGGGAAACACCATATATTTT. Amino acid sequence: CASRPDSVLKGNTIYF.